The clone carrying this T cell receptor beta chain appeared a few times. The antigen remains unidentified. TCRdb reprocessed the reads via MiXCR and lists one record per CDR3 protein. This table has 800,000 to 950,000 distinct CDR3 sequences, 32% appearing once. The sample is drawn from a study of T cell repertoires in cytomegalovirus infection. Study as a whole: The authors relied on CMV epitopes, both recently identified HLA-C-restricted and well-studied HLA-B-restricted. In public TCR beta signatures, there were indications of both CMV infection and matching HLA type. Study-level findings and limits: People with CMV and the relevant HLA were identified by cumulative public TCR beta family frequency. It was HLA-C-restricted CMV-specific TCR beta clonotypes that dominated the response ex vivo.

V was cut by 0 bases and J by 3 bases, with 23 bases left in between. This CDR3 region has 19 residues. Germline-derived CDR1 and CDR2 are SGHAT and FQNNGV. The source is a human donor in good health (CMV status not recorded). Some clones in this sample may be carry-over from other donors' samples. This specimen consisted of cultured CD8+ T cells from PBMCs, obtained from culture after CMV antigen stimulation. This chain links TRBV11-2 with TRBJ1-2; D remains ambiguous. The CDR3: CASSLDQHFSRFIDYGYTF. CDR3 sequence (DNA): TGTGCCAGCAGCTTAGATCAACATTTCAGCAGGTTTATAGACTATGGCTACACCTTC.